This T cell receptor (beta chain) was identified in a study of cytomegalovirus exposure and HLA in healthy donors (dated by TCRdb to 2015 to 2018). In the study overall: According to an earlier analysis of 587 of the donors, about 179 million T cells yielded 90 million to 140 million unique TCR beta sequences and approximately 300 Gb of sequence data. Among over 350 genotyped donors of the cohort, an average of around 240,000 unique TCR beta nucleotide sequences were sequenced per donor, roughly 18% of them non-productive. To decide whether each TCR beta V gene segment behaved as functional or pseudogenic, an earlier analysis of some 600 of the donors relied on high-throughput TCR beta sequencing. Four or five DR-DQ haplotypes were handled as single units for association and clustering, since linkage in the cohort was strong. An early release that covered some 640 HLA-typed donors contained approximately 300 gigabases of sequencing data and tens of millions of unique TCR sequences. The number of typed donors differed by locus: 629-630 for A, B, C, DRB1 and DQB1; 500 to 550 for DQA1; around 580 for DPA1; and roughly 490 for DPB1. To predict cytomegalovirus infection status, the study brought together high-throughput TCR immunosequencing, statistical association of individual TCRs with disease status, and machine learning. Every discovery cohort repertoire had been produced on one sequencing platform. A later genetic analysis used genome-wide SNP genotypes for about 60% of the roughly 670 donors, treating that subset as a discovery cohort. Of the roughly 390 genotyped donors, approximately 83% fell in the genetic ancestry cluster associated with self-reported Caucasian donors. In a later analysis, previously published TCR beta repertoires from 550 to 750 donors were re-analyzed and high-resolution HLA genotyping was added so that TCR occurrence patterns could be studied. The study profiled the T cell repertoires of approximately 700 subjects by immunosequencing and related them to cytomegalovirus serostatus. Rather than using new phenotypic data, the later analysis identified candidate immune exposures from TCR beta sequences and from how often those sequences occurred across donors. Along with the approximately 700-subject first cohort, a separate validation cohort of over a hundred different subjects was used. Donor age, sex, ethnicity and CMV serostatus were compiled alongside the repertoire data. HLA typing included class I and class II loci at four-digit resolution. The aim of the study was to test whether cataloging public T cell receptors could identify signatures of past pathogen exposure.

The paper's findings and limits, for the study overall: Linkage disequilibrium might explain the correlated functional status among segregating V segments, but an unknown experimental factor could not be ruled out. CMV serostatus was the only immune exposure information available for the cohort. A further reported finding was that TCR beta sequences accurately predicted the HLA-A and HLA-B alleles for most subjects in the first cohort. Some IMGT-functional V segments, including TRBV6-2 and TRBV6-3, could not be told apart with the 87-base-pair reads, so those segments were excluded. Because some donors lacked HLA typing at each locus, the association tests relied only on the typed subset. A later analysis reported that several top co-occurrence clusters appeared linked to parvovirus B19, influenza, CMV and Epstein-Barr virus. In a later analysis, most CMV-associated TCR beta chains were found to appear HLA-restricted, with HLA associations seemingly driven largely by CMV exposure. A cluster of highly shared sequence variants was judged likely to represent a technical artifact of the sequencing pipeline. In this cohort, only TCR beta chains were sequenced, and detectable features were limited by the absence of alpha or paired-chain data. The classifier was reported to diagnose cytomegalovirus status with high specificity and sensitivity in both the original cohort and the validation cohort. Because counts were too low, 15 or so rarely observed V segments, including chromosome 9 orphons, were excluded from the earlier analysis of a few hundred of the donors. A few of the identified cytomegalovirus-associated TCR beta chains were confirmed in vitro to be specific for cytomegalovirus antigens. In an earlier analysis of more than 500 of the donors, most TCR beta V segments appeared in productive rearrangements about 90% or about 30% of the time, broadly matching IMGT annotations. According to the authors, the approach could potentially be generalized to other disease states and immunological phenotypes. Most TCR sequences were observed very rarely across donors, whereas some public TCRs were present in many individuals. In a later analysis, 15,000 to 20,000 TCR beta sequences were associated with specific HLA alleles at a false discovery rate of 0.05. According to a later genetic analysis, donors in an Asian-associated ancestry cluster had fewer N-insertions in productive TCRs than the approximately 690-donor mean. When HLA alleles, especially DR and DQ, strongly co-occurred, TCR associations were difficult to assign to individual alleles. V-gene and J-gene trimming of TCR beta chains was associated with a missense DCLRE1C variant in a later genetic analysis, and the association was replicated in an independent cohort. The presence/absence analyses assumed that sequencing depth was roughly uniform across donors, and that assumption may not be true. According to a later analysis, TCR association rates differed among HLA loci, with DRB1 alleles showing the most associated TCRs and HLA-C alleles showing the fewest. Compared with equally common non-associated chains, HLA-associated TCR beta chains in a later analysis were more clonally expanded and had lower generation probabilities. In the study, some 180 TCR beta chains were listed as associated with cytomegalovirus.

Library preparation used the immunoSEQ multiplex PCR assay. A mixture of 60 forward primers for TCR Vbeta segments and 13 reverse primers for TCR Jbeta segments was used in the multiplex PCR. The CDR3 region of rearranged TCR beta genes was amplified from genomic DNA by a multiplex PCR assay. The amplified TCR beta libraries were sequenced on the Illumina HiSeq System as 87-base-pair reads. In the paper's pipeline: In a later analysis, some 80 million unique TCR beta chains were counted across the 650 to 750 repertoires, and roughly 10 million of these chains were shared by at least two donors. To remove PCR and sequencing errors, raw reads were error-corrected and collapsed into unique sequences using a nearest-neighbor algorithm that merged closely related sequences. V, D and J gene segments were assigned by aligning CDR3 sequences to IMGT reference sequences. For a sequence to be retained, at least a six-nucleotide match to both a V gene segment and a J gene segment was required. A rearrangement was called productive if the CDR3 had no stop codons and remained in frame with V and J, and every other rearrangement was called non-productive. Following IMGT convention, CDR3 was defined as the stretch from the second conserved V-encoded cysteine up to the conserved J-encoded phenylalanine. In an earlier analysis of around 570 of the donors, sequences lacking an unambiguous match to a single V gene segment were excluded. In an earlier analysis of a few hundred of the donors, a V segment was called functional when productive rearrangements were above 56.7%, and segregating when the standard deviation between donors exceeded 5%. A statistical classification framework was built for diagnosing cytomegalovirus status from the catalog of TCR beta chain sequences. V and J gene assignment, in a later analysis, came from comparing TCR nucleotide sequences with IMGT/GENE-DB human TR gene sequences. A later analysis assigned CDR3 sequences and most-parsimonious VDJ recombination scenarios with the TCRdist pipeline. In a later analysis, each TCR beta chain was defined by its CDR3 amino acid sequence together with its V-gene family, and reads lacking a unique V-gene family were excluded. As a way to deal with suspected cross-contamination and a sequencing artifact, a later analysis dropped hundreds of nucleotide sequences that were highly shared and had low generation probability. A later analysis calculated a clonal expansion index for each public chain from normalized within-repertoire ranks of inferred template counts. Generation probabilities in a later analysis came from a VDJ recombination model fitted to out-of-frame rearrangements, and those results were checked against IGoR. A later analysis scored TCR-TCR, TCR-HLA and TCR-CMV co-occurrence with hypergeometric tests, applying a repertoire-size bias correction to TCR pairs. In a later analysis, false discovery rates were estimated by permuting HLA or CMV assignments 20 times. In a later analysis, co-occurring TCRs were grouped with DBSCAN, and TCRdist sequence similarity was added when clustering was performed within HLA-allele-positive subsets. Co-occurrence clustering excluded repertoires with fewer than 30,000 or more than 120,000 public chains, plus five with anomalous nucleotide sharing. TCRdb took over this immuneACCESS table, retaining in-frame rearrangements with V and J assigned. Such tables are incomplete; in checked studies, under half of the missing clones stem from an unresolved V gene, and the remainder is unexplained. Clone size and V and J calls were adopted from that table, with D and trimming inferred from the DNA. Recorded for this sample are under 100,000 clones; around 79% of them occurred a single time. The leading ten clones occupy around 15% of the sample.

The cohort consisted of 650 to 850 healthy bone marrow donors. At the time of sampling, all cohort members were nominally healthy, though unrecorded immune exposures were likely present. CMV serostatus was positive for about 300 and negative for 352 of the 666 cohort members, and was not recorded for this donor. A peripheral blood sample was collected from each donor, and TCR beta sequencing was performed on peripheral blood mononuclear cells. Genomic DNA extraction from the blood cell samples was performed with the Qiagen DNeasy Blood Extraction Kit. Regarding this clone: Its antigen has not been determined. Base qualities are missing; no much larger clone stands one base away.

The germline V gene (reference sequence) supplies CDR1 LNHNV and CDR2 YYDKDF. V loses 5 bases at its end and J loses 1 base; junction bases beyond the gene matches: 5. The CDR3 has 16 amino acids, counting the end cysteine and phenylalanine. Solely the CDR3 DNA is kept, with 48 bases framed from the first base. Sequenced input: PBMCs. This chain is built from TRBV15 and TRBJ1-4, with 9 bases matching TRBD1. The clonotype was recovered from a human donor in good health. The bases are TGTGCCACCAGCCAGCGACAGGGGGTAACTAATGAAAAACTGTTTTTT. This translates into CATSQRQGVTNEKLFF.